The present T cell receptor (beta chain) was sequenced within a study of blood T cell repertoires in COVID-19. V was trimmed by 5 bases and J by 7 bases, leaving 15 bases between them. This CDR3 has 14 amino acids. Germline V CDR1 and CDR2: SEHNR, FQNEAQ (reference sequence). The protocol was immunoSEQ multiplex PCR, while the TCRdb copy is restricted to in-frame clones and leaves out a portion. Here the sample spans roughly 500,000 clones, approximately 92% being singletons. Sequencing input: peripheral blood. This clonotype originated in a man between 18 and 35 years old with COVID-19, enrolled during active disease. The chain recombines TRBV7-9 with TRBJ2-1, with D tentatively TRBD1 (6 bases). The CDR3 DNA follows: TGTGCCAGCAGCGTACAGGGACCTGGAAATGAGCAGTTCTTC. Protein product: CASSVQGPGNEQFF.